Each of the 6 T cell receptor beta chains below was sequenced from the same sample in a study of Ad26.COV2.S vaccination and SARS-CoV-2 variants. Profiling relied on immunoSEQ multiplex PCR, and the TCRdb table lists in-frame clones only, not all of them. The sample has under 500,000 clones, 92% seen once; the top ten hold approximately 1.7%. Treatment in this sample: approximately 18 received Ad26.COV2.S at low or high dose, single or two shots; about 5 received placebo; per-sample allocation not given. Vaccine and placebo recipients were sampled on day 63 after the first injection. The material was peripheral blood, obtained in a trial of Ad26.COV2.S vaccine versus placebo. Receptors were obtained from a person between 18 and 65 years old who received the Ad26.COV2.S COVID-19 vaccine or a placebo.

V gene TRBV21-1 combines with J gene TRBJ1-2. TRBV21-1 has pseudogene status. This CDR3 region has 14 residues. The CDR3 protein is CASSLQRLGNGYTF. DNA of the CDR3: TGTGCCAGCAGCCTTCAAAGGTTAGGAAATGGCTACACCTTC.

The V call is TRBV28, the J call TRBJ2-7; TRBD2 might be the D (6 bases). Germline V gene lookup returns CDR1 MDHEN and CDR2 SYDVKM. Trimming cost V 5 bases and J 0 bases, with 20 bases left between them. This CDR3 comprises 17 residues. This CDR3 is CASSPAPQAGGSYEQYF. The CDR3 nucleotides are TGTGCCAGCAGTCCAGCTCCCCAGGCCGGGGGCTCCTACGAGCAGTACTTC.

CDR3 in DNA: TGTGCCAGCTCACCACGGGTTAGCGGGGGGTCCAATGAGCAGTTCTTC. Translated, it gives CASSPRVSGGSNEQFF. This sequence joins TRBV18 and TRBJ2-1, with TRBD2 matching over 10 bases. Germline CDR1 KGHSH, CDR2 LQKENI. V dropped 1 base and J dropped 6; count of bases not matched to a gene: 6. This CDR3 spans 16 amino acids.

This clone was recorded once. This chain joins TRBV19 and TRBJ2-1; possible D gene TRBD2, 7 bases. The CDR3 extends over 15 amino acids. CDR1 is LNHDA and CDR2 is SQIVND in the germline V gene (reference sequence). V lost 2 bases, J lost 4 bases, and 12 bases lay in between. The CDR3 DNA follows: TGTGCCAGTAGTATAAGGGCGGGGGCATACAATGAGCAGTTCTTC. Translating it yields CASSIRAGAYNEQFF.

The V call is TRBV20-1, the J call TRBJ1-2, with D perhaps matching TRBD1 (5 bases). CDR1 and CDR2 from the germline V gene are DFQATT and SNEGSKA (reference sequence). The V gene lost 7 bases and the J gene lost 8 bases, with 11 bases spanning the gap. There are 10 residues in the CDR3. The CDR3 reads CSGTPRGYTF. CDR3 in DNA: TGCAGTGGGACACCGCGAGGCTACACCTTC.

The chain has TRBV11-2 and TRBJ2-3; D assignment may be TRBD1 or TRBD2 (6 bases each). V was pared by 8 bases and J by 6 bases, with 12 bases between. Germline-derived CDR1 and CDR2 are SGHAT and FQNNGV. This CDR3 contains 12 residues. The CDR3 DNA reads TGTGCCAGCGGCCAGGGGAGGGATACGCAGTATTTT. This gives the protein CASGQGRDTQYF.